The entry below describes one TCR beta chain. Clones were read by immunoSEQ multiplex PCR, and TCRdb kept only the in-frame ones, dropping some. The sample holds about 100,000 clones; about four fifths are singletons and the top ten take 5.5%. The data were obtained in a study of OX40 agonist ivuxolimab in advanced cancers. Study information: As their treatment, patients were administered ivuxolimab, an agonistic anti-OX40 (CD134) antibody.

The receptor comes from an adult with an advanced solid tumor such as melanoma, head and neck, liver or kidney cancer. The specimen was CD4+ or CD8+ T cells sorted from blood, collected in a trial of the OX40 agonist ivuxolimab.

CDR3 sequence: CASSKGPGTRGNEQFF. CDR3 coding DNA: TGTGCCAGCAGCAAAGGCCCCGGGACTAGAGGCAATGAGCAGTTCTTC. The chain recombines TRBV7-2 with TRBJ2-1; 8 positions agree with TRBD2. The CDR3 runs 16 residues. Losses at the gene ends were 5 bases for V and 6 bases for J; bases not matched to a gene: 12. Germline V gene lookup returns CDR1 SGHTA and CDR2 FQGNSA.